The 26 T cell receptor beta chains in this list originate from one sample, sequenced in a study of beta chain features in type 1 diabetes listed by TCRdb under 2018. Study-wide findings and limitations: Type 1 diabetes patients showed a moderate but significant shortening of TCRB CDR3 length in all four CD4+ subsets.

The antigens these receptors bind are not known. To prepare the library, the immunoSEQ multiplex PCR assay was applied. The entire amount of isolated RNA was reverse transcribed using the High Capacity cDNA Reverse Transcription Kit, so the sequenced TCRB transcripts were expressed ones. TCRdb carries this immuneACCESS record with in-frame sequences only. Its versions omit some clonotypes, under half of them owing to an unresolved V gene in the studies checked, with the rest unexplained. Present in this sample are around 70,000 clones, approximately 47% of which were seen just once. The ten largest clones represent roughly 0.7% of the sample. The sequencing input was central memory CD4+ T cells from blood. Receptors were obtained from a man aged 30-40 years with type 1 diabetes.

The chain has TRBV2 and TRBJ2-3, with TRBD2 identical over 8 bases. V shed 8 bases and J 3 bases; nucleotides not matched to a gene: 7. The CDR3 is made up of 14 amino acids. CDR1 is SNHLY and CDR2 is FYNNEI in the germline V gene. CDR3 sequence: CASSRGGKTDTQYF. The CDR3 DNA reads TGTGCCAGCTCTCGGGGGGGGAAAACAGATACGCAGTATTTT.

With respect to this clone: The same CDR3 arises from other DNA sequences in this sample as well. The J gene is TRBJ2-1, the V gene TRBV18; 11 bases fit TRBD1. This CDR3 contains 14 residues. Germline V gives CDR1 KGHSH, CDR2 LQKENI. J was trimmed by 6 bases and V by 3 bases; bases with no gene match: 1. This chain's CDR3 is CASSPGTGGNEQFF. The CDR3 region has the DNA TGTGCCAGCTCACCGGGGACAGGGGGCAATGAGCAGTTCTTC.

A few counts support this clone. The chain links TRBV5-1 to TRBJ1-2, with D perhaps TRBD1 (6 bases). V lost 1 base, J lost 6 bases, and 16 bases lay in between. Germline V gene sequence: CDR1 SGHRS, CDR2 YFSETQ. This CDR3 comprises 15 residues. The chain's CDR3 is CASSLPSGQRNGYTF. CDR3 DNA sequence: TGCGCCAGCAGCTTGCCCTCAGGACAGCGAAATGGCTACACCTTC.

This clone came up a few times. J is TRBJ2-7 and V is TRBV2; a weak D match, TRBD2 (5 bases). Trimming cost V 7 bases and J 1 base, with 11 bases left between them. Germline lookup yields CDR1 SNHLY and CDR2 FYNNEI. This CDR3 contains 13 residues. CDR3 in amino acids: CASTTGLSYEQYF. CDR3 nucleotide sequence: TGTGCCAGCACGACGGGGTTATCCTACGAGCAGTACTTC.

The chain employs TRBV5-8 and TRBJ1-6, with a tentative D call TRBD1 (6 bases). CDR1 SGHTS and CDR2 YDEGEE come from the germline V gene. The CDR3 sequence is 15 residues long. V was pared by 5 bases and J by 4 bases, with 13 bases between. The CDR3 DNA follows: TGTGCCAGCAGGGGAGGGACACCGTATAATTCACCCCTCCACTTT. It codes for CASRGGTPYNSPLHF.

V usage is TRBV21-1 and J usage is TRBJ1-5; TRBD1, the D gene given by the table, was not confirmed from the DNA. TRBV21-1 is deemed a pseudogene. This CDR3 spans 15 amino acids. Written as DNA, the CDR3 is TGTGCCAGCAGCAAAGCTGCAGGGGGCGGGTCGCCCCAGCATTTT. It specifies CASSKAAGGGSPQHF.

V is TRBV2 and J is TRBJ2-2, with D possibly matching TRBD1 (5 bases). V was clipped by 7 bases and J by 5 bases, with 17 bases between them. The CDR3 extends over 15 amino acids. Germline V gene data show CDR1 as SNHLY and CDR2 as FYNNEI. CDR3 sequence: CASIFDSPGTGELFF. CDR3 DNA sequence: TGTGCCAGCATTTTCGACTCCCCAGGGACCGGGGAGCTGTTTTTT.

This sequence joins TRBV2 and TRBJ2-1; 10 nucleotides align to TRBD1. CDR1 and CDR2 from the germline V gene are SNHLY and FYNNEI. V was clipped by 5 bases and J by 7 bases; unmatched bases: 11. The CDR3 loop spans 16 amino acids. The CDR3 reads CASSPLRQGARNEQFF. CDR3 in DNA: TGTGCCAGCAGTCCTCTTCGACAGGGGGCGCGGAATGAGCAGTTCTTC. The full variable domain, in which reference TRBV2 and TRBJ2-1 provide the parts outside the CDR3, is EPEVTQTPSHQVTQMGQEVILRCVPISNHLYFYWYRQILGQKVEFLVSFYNNEISEKSEIFDDQFSVERPDGSNFTLKIRSTKLEDSAMYFCASSPLRQGARNEQFFGPGTRLTVL.

CDR3 residues: CASRPLPGLGSDTQYF. The DNA for the CDR3 is TGTGCCAGCAGACCTCTCCCGGGACTAGGCTCAGATACGCAGTATTTT. The genes are TRBV7-8 and TRBJ2-3; 8 positions agree with TRBD2. This CDR3 has 16 amino acids. Germline lookup yields CDR1 SGHVS and CDR2 FQNEAQ. V shed 6 bases, J shed 4 bases, and the junction held 12 bases outside the gene matches.

The chain links TRBV19 to TRBJ1-5, with D tentatively TRBD1 (6 bases). Germline CDR1 LNHDA, CDR2 SQIVND (reference sequence). Deletions cut 5 bases from V and 4 bases from J, with 12 bases between. CDR3 size: 14 residues. The CDR3 nucleotides are TGTGCCAGTAGTTCGGACAGTCTAAATCAGCCCCAGCATTTT. It translates to CASSSDSLNQPQHF.

The rearrangement joins TRBV6-6 to TRBJ1-6; D not resolved. In germline, CDR1 is MNHNY, CDR2 SVGAGI (reference sequence). Trimming took off 7 bases at V and 0 bases at J, with 13 bases between the two ends. The CDR3 spans 16 residues. In DNA, the CDR3 is TGTGCCAGCACGGTGAGGGCCCGCTCCTATAATTCACCCCTCCACTTT. Translated: CASTVRARSYNSPLHF.

In DNA form, the CDR3 reads TGTGCCAGCAGCTATCTGGACAGGGGGAATGAGCAGTTCTTC. Amino acid sequence: CASSYLDRGNEQFF. The rearrangement links TRBV5-4 to TRBJ2-1; 10 nucleotides line up with TRBD1. CDR3 length: 14 residues. Germline V CDR1 and CDR2: SGHNT, YYREEE (reference sequence). The V and J ends lost 3 bases and 7 bases, in that order; junction bases with no gene match: 4.

The gene calls are TRBV6-1 and TRBJ2-7; possible D gene TRBD1, 6 bases. CDR3 length: 15 amino acids. Germline values: CDR1 MNHNS, CDR2 SASEGT. The V and J ends lost 6 bases and 2 bases respectively, with 17 bases between them. For the CDR3, the DNA is TGTGCCAGCAGACCTCTTCAGGGGTCAGCCTACGAGCAGTACTTC. It is translated as CASRPLQGSAYEQYF.

This clone is judged medium-sized (0.01 to 0.1%). V usage is TRBV7-2 and J usage is TRBJ1-1; 7 positions match TRBD1. The ends lost 5 bases at V and 4 bases at J; junction bases unmatched: 4. CDR1 is SGHTA and CDR2 is FQGNSA in the germline V gene. This CDR3 region has 13 residues. CDR3 protein: CASSQTGSTEAFF. For the CDR3, the DNA is TGTGCCAGCAGCCAGACAGGGTCCACTGAAGCTTTCTTT. Full variable domain (missing parts from reference TRBV7-2 and TRBJ1-1): GAGVSQSPSNKVTEKGKDVELRCDPISGHTALYWYRQSLGQGLEFLIYFQGNSAPDKSGLPSDRFSAERTGGSVSTLTIQRTQQEDSAVYLCASSQTGSTEAFFGQGTRLTVV.

The chain couples TRBV6-5 to TRBJ2-3; 10 bases are shared with TRBD1. CDR1 is MNHEY, CDR2 SVGAGI, per germline. The CDR3 sequence is 14 residues long. The J segment lost 5 bases and the V segment lost 6 bases, leaving 5 bases of the junction unmatched. The DNA of the CDR3 is TGTGCCAGCAGAAAAAGGGACAGGGGAGATACGCAGTATTTT. Translated: CASRKRDRGDTQYF.

The chain is built from TRBV7-6 and TRBJ2-7; 10 bases agree with TRBD1. CDR3 length equals 15 residues. V lost 3 bases and J lost 7; bases outside the gene matches: 9. CDR1 and CDR2 (germline): SGHVS, FNYEAQ. In DNA form, the CDR3 reads TGTGCCAGCAGCTTCGGGACAGGGGTAATTCGGGAGCAGTACTTC. Its protein is CASSFGTGVIREQYF.

This clone has only one observation. The rearrangement joins TRBV6-5 to TRBJ1-1, with D possibly matching TRBD1 (5 bases). Between the trimmed V and J ends, which lost 6 bases and 5 bases, there was a span of 13 bases. CDR3 length equals 13 residues. Germline CDR1 is MNHEY and CDR2 is SVGAGI. The CDR3 is CASRWEGKTEAFF. CDR3 nucleotide sequence: TGTGCCAGCAGGTGGGAGGGGAAGACTGAAGCTTTCTTT.

The chain uses TRBV4-1 and TRBJ2-3; no clear D gene. Trimming took 1 base from V and 2 from J, leaving 13 bases between them. This CDR3 contains 16 residues. Germline assignment: CDR1 MGHRA and CDR2 YSYEKL. In nucleotides, the CDR3 is TGCGCCAGCAGCCAAGGACACCGACCTAACACAGATACGCAGTATTTT. Residues: CASSQGHRPNTDTQYF.

V gene TRBV6-6 combines with J gene TRBJ1-1; weak D call: TRBD1 (5 bases). V lost 9 bases to trimming and J lost 4 bases, with 15 bases between them. The germline gives CDR1 MNHNY, CDR2 SVGAGI (reference sequence). This CDR3 comprises 13 residues. The CDR3 DNA is TGTGCCAGTGCCCGTGGGGCGAGCACTGAAGCTTTCTTT. This encodes CASARGASTEAFF.

This sequence joins TRBV2 and TRBJ2-5; TRBD2 matches at 8 bases. Germline V gene sequence: CDR1 SNHLY, CDR2 FYNNEI. Losses at the gene ends were 7 bases for V and 4 bases for J; bases not matched to a gene: 5. CDR3 length equals 13 residues. CDR3 sequence: CASTGGRGETQYF. CDR3 DNA: TGTGCCAGCACGGGGGGGCGTGGAGAGACCCAGTACTTC.

V gene TRBV9 combines with J gene TRBJ2-5; a possible D gene is TRBD1 (6 bases). V gave up 0 bases and J gave up 4 bases, with 7 bases separating them. From germline, CDR1 is SGDLS and CDR2 YYNGEE. The CDR3 has 13 residues. For the CDR3, the DNA is TGTGCCAGCAGCGTAGGAGGGGGAGAGACCCAGTACTTC. It yields the protein CASSVGGGETQYF.

The chain is built from TRBV7-8 and TRBJ2-7; no definite D call. Germline lookup yields CDR1 SGHVS and CDR2 FQNEAQ. V dropped 1 base and J dropped 6 bases, with 10 bases sitting between them. The CDR3 has 13 residues. The DNA of the CDR3 is TGTGCCAGCAGCTTAGAGGCTAGGCTCGAGCAGTACTTC. Translating gives CASSLEARLEQYF.

The chain joins TRBV30 to TRBJ1-5, with D possibly matching TRBD1 (6 bases). V lost 0 bases to trimming and J lost 0 bases, with 15 bases between them. The CDR3 length is 17 residues. The V gene's germline CDR1 is GTSNPN and CDR2 SVGIG (reference sequence). The CDR3 DNA reads as TGTGCCTGGAGTGTAGGCAGGGGCGATTTTAGCAATCAGCCCCAGCATTTT. Translation: CAWSVGRGDFSNQPQHF.

V and J are TRBV7-9 and TRBJ2-5, with a possible D match to TRBD2 (6 bases). The CDR3 covers 15 residues. The V end was cut by 1 base, the J end by 2 bases, with 11 bases between. Germline V CDR1 and CDR2: SEHNR, FQNEAQ (reference sequence). The CDR3 DNA follows: TGTGCCAGCAGCTTAGGGGGCGGACTACAAGAGACCCAGTACTTC. Protein sequence: CASSLGGGLQETQYF.

The V and J genes are TRBV23-1 and TRBJ2-5; no clear D. TRBJ2-7 matches the DNA end more closely, so the J call is doubtful. Being an ORF, TRBV23-1 has a function that is uncertain. CDR3 length equals 14 residues. The CDR3 reads CASSQVQKTYEQYF. As DNA, the CDR3 is TGCGCCAGCAGCCAGGTCCAGAAGACCTACGAGCAGTACTTC.

The chain joins TRBV7-2 to TRBJ2-1; 8 bases are a match to TRBD1. CDR1 is SGHTA, CDR2 FQGNSA, per germline. The length of the CDR3 is 13 residues. After removal of 5 bases from V and 8 bases from J, the junction contained 5 bases not matched to a gene. CDR3 bases: TGTGCCAGCAGCCTACGGACAGGGCATGAGCAGTTCTTC. This encodes CASSLRTGHEQFF.